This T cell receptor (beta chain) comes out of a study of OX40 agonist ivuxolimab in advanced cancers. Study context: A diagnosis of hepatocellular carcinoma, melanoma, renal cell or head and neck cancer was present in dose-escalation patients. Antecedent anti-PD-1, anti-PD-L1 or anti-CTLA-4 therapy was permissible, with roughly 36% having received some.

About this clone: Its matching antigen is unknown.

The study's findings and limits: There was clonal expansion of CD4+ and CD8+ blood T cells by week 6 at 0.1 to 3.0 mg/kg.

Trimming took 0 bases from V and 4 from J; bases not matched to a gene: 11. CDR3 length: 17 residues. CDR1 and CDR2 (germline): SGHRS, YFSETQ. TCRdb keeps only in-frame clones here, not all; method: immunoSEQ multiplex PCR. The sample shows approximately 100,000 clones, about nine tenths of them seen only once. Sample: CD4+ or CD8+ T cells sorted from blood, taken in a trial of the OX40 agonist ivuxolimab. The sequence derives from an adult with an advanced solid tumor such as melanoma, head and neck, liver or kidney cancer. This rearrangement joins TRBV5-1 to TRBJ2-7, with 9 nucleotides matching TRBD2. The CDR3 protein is CASSLGPSGTIRYEQYF. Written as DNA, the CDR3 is TGCGCCAGCAGCTTGGGCCCTAGCGGGACAATTCGTTACGAGCAGTACTTC.